Shown below are 14 T cell receptor beta chains from a single sample sequenced in a study of OX40 agonist ivuxolimab in advanced cancers. The assay was immunoSEQ multiplex PCR, and TCRdb's table has in-frame clones only and misses some. The sample yields approximately 90,000 clones, approximately 85% seen once. Sequenced here: CD4+ or CD8+ T cells sorted from blood, sampled in a trial of the OX40 agonist ivuxolimab. These receptors came from an adult with an advanced solid tumor such as melanoma, head and neck, liver or kidney cancer.

V is TRBV30 and J is TRBJ1-1, with D maybe TRBD1 (5 bases). Trimming took 2 bases from V and 11 from J, leaving 15 bases between them. Germline V gives CDR1 GTSNPN, CDR2 SVGIG (reference sequence). The CDR3 extends over 12 amino acids. CDR3 residues: CAWSPGGGSAFF. The CDR3 DNA follows: TGTGCCTGGAGTCCCGGGGGGGGGAGCGCTTTCTTT.

The chain is built from TRBV18 and TRBJ2-1; D possibly corresponds to TRBD1 (6 bases). The length of the CDR3 is 15 residues. The germline V gene has CDR1 KGHSH and CDR2 LQKENI. V was cut by 5 bases and J by 0 bases, with 11 bases left in between. CDR3 sequence (DNA): TGTGCCAGCTCATTACAGGGTAGCTCCTACAATGAGCAGTTCTTC. This sequence encodes CASSLQGSSYNEQFF. The full variable domain, completed using reference TRBV18 and TRBJ2-1, is NAGVMQNPRHLVRRRGQEARLRCSPMKGHSHVYWYRQLPEEGLKFMVYLQKENIIDESGMPKERFSAEFPKEGPSILRIQQVVRGDSAAYFCASSLQGSSYNEQFFGPGTRLTVL.

V is TRBV10-1 and J is TRBJ2-1; 11 bases agree with TRBD2. Germline values: CDR1 WNHNN, CDR2 SYGVQD (reference sequence). This CDR3 is built from 16 residues. J lost 7 bases, V lost 8 bases, and 13 bases had no gene match. The CDR3 is CASRLITSGSNNEQFF. The CDR3 nucleotides are TGCGCCAGCCGACTGATTACTAGCGGGAGTAATAATGAGCAGTTCTTC.

The V call is TRBV30, the J call TRBJ2-1; maybe TRBD2 (6 bases). V was trimmed by 0 bases and J by 9 bases, leaving 21 bases between them. The CDR3 is made up of 16 amino acids. CDR1 is GTSNPN and CDR2 is SVGIG in the germline V gene (reference sequence). The CDR3 loop reads CAWSVRLPGSGAEQFF. Here the CDR3 DNA reads TGTGCCTGGAGTGTACGGCTCCCCGGGAGTGGTGCTGAGCAGTTCTTC.

This clone has only one observation. The CDR3 coding sequence is TGTGCCAGCAGCGTGACGACAGGGAGTAATGAAAAACTGTTTTTT. This translates into CASSVTTGSNEKLFF. The chain combines TRBV9 with TRBJ1-4; TRBD1 agrees at 7 bases. This CDR3 has 15 amino acids. The ends lost 2 bases at V and 4 bases at J; junction bases unmatched: 5. From germline, CDR1 is SGDLS and CDR2 YYNGEE.

The chain uses TRBV5-1 and TRBJ2-1; 8 bases line up with TRBD2. This CDR3 region has 14 residues. V lost 0 bases and J lost 9; bases outside the gene matches: 5. CDR1 and CDR2 (germline): SGHRS, YFSETQ. The CDR3 region is CASSLDTSGGEQFF. CDR3 bases: TGCGCCAGCAGCTTGGATACGAGCGGGGGTGAGCAGTTCTTC.

CDR3 residues: CASSFPRSGTSTDTQYF. Written as DNA, the CDR3 is TGTGCCAGCAGTTTTCCAAGGAGCGGGACTAGCACAGATACGCAGTATTTT. The rearrangement links TRBV7-2 to TRBJ2-3; 7 bases align to TRBD2. Trimming removed 6 bases from V and 0 bases from J; junction bases left unmatched: 12. This CDR3 is 17 amino acids long. CDR1 and CDR2 (germline): SGHTA, FQGNSA.

The chain recombines TRBV7-9 with TRBJ2-2, with D tentatively TRBD2 (5 bases). Germline V gene data show CDR1 as SEHNR and CDR2 as FQNEAQ (reference sequence). The V end was cut by 4 bases, the J end by 4 bases, with 13 bases between. The CDR3 is made up of 15 amino acids. The CDR3 DNA follows: TGTGCCAGCAGCTACCAAACCGGGGTCACCGGGGAGCTGTTTTTT. This gives the protein CASSYQTGVTGELFF.

The genes are TRBV6-6 and TRBJ1-6; D not certain. The CDR3 spans 14 residues. Per the germline V gene, CDR1 is MNHNY and CDR2 is SVGAGI (reference sequence). With 0 bases removed from V and 10 bases from J, the gap between germline ends came to 10 bases. The CDR3 loop is CASSYSSMNSPLHF. The CDR3 DNA reads as TGTGCCAGCAGTTACTCTTCAATGAACTCACCCCTCCACTTT.

V usage is TRBV5-1 and J usage is TRBJ2-3; 10 bases align to TRBD2. Germline loops: CDR1 SGHRS, CDR2 YFSETQ. Trimming cost V 5 bases and J 0 bases; bases outside gene matches: 12. The CDR3 has 18 residues. The CDR3 nucleotides read TGCGCCAGCAGGGCTAGCGGGAGTCCTAGGGGTAGCACAGATACGCAGTATTTT. Protein sequence: CASRASGSPRGSTDTQYF.

This clone was detected once. This chain links TRBV5-6 with TRBJ2-7; 11 bases agree with TRBD2. The trim removed 0 bases at V and 5 bases at J, leaving 4 bases unmatched. The CDR3 has 15 amino acids. The V gene's germline CDR1 is SGHDT and CDR2 YYEEEE. The CDR3 bases are TGTGCCAGCAGCTTGGCACTAGCGGGAGCTCACGAGCAGTACTTC. Translating it yields CASSLALAGAHEQYF. Using reference TRBV5-6 and TRBJ2-7 for the parts outside the CDR3, the full variable domain is DAGVTQSPTHLIKTRGQQVTLRCSPKSGHDTVSWYQQALGQGPQFIFQYYEEEERQRGNFPDRFSGHQFPNYSSELNVNALLLGDSALYLCASSLALAGAHEQYFGPGTRLTVT.

This clone was picked up one time. The CDR3 DNA reads TGTGCCAGCAGTGACCAAGGCGGGAGTAGCTACAATGAGCAGTTCTTC. Residues: CASSDQGGSSYNEQFF. The chain joins TRBV6-4 to TRBJ2-1; 7 bases map to TRBD2. This CDR3 spans 16 amino acids. Germline CDR1 and CDR2: MRHNA and SNTAGT. The J segment lost 3 bases and the V segment lost 2 bases, leaving 7 bases of the junction unmatched.

V is TRBV9 and J is TRBJ2-5, with TRBD1 identical over 9 bases. TRBJ2-7 matches the DNA end more closely, so the J call is doubtful. This CDR3 comprises 16 residues. From germline, CDR1 is SGDLS and CDR2 YYNGEE. The CDR3 coding sequence is TGTGCCAGCAGCGGCTCTACCGGGACAGGGTCCTACGAGCAGTACTTC. It codes for CASSGSTGTGSYEQYF.

The rearrangement uses TRBV13 and TRBJ2-2; D not resolved. Germline V gives CDR1 PRHDT, CDR2 FYEKMQ (reference sequence). Trimming cost V 4 bases and J 6 bases, with 15 bases left between them. The CDR3 contains 15 residues. The CDR3 nucleotides read TGTGCCAGCAGCTGGAATGAGATGGGCGCCGGGGAGCTGTTTTTT. The encoded protein is CASSWNEMGAGELFF.